This T cell receptor beta chain originates from a study of blood T cell repertoires in COVID-19. V lost 6 bases to trimming and J lost 5 bases; unmatched junction nucleotides: 9. Germline CDR1 and CDR2: SGHTA and FQGNSA. This CDR3 comprises 15 residues. Per the authors' pipeline: Counts of nucleated cells, estimated from reference gene primer amplification, were obtained. This table comes from immunoSEQ multiplex PCR, and its TCRdb copy is limited to in-frame clones, with some not included. From that table come the V and J calls and clone size; the DNA was used to work out D and trimming. The table records over 95,000 clones, approximately 84% of them present only once.

This rearrangement joins TRBV7-2 to TRBJ2-3; TRBD2 agrees at 9 bases. The TCR sequence derives from a woman in her 40s with acute or convalescent COVID-19. Sequencing was carried out using peripheral blood. Here the CDR3 reads CASRSQAGGRDTQYF. The CDR3 coding sequence is TGTGCCAGCAGGTCCCAAGCGGGGGGCCGAGATACGCAGTATTTT.